The rows below give T cell receptor beta chains drawn from one sample of a study of beta chain features in type 1 diabetes. Repertoires were generated with immunoSEQ multiplex PCR, while TCRdb's copy carries only in-frame clones and drops some. The repertoire holds hundreds of thousands of clones, with 13% as singletons. Specimen: naive CD4+ T cells from blood. All receptors derive from a young man with type 1 diabetes. CDR3s include the opening cysteine and the closing phenylalanine or tryptophan. The D gene is left open where the match is weak. Not all rows give a size; the values are once, few, many and, for expanded clones, a class.

TRBV15,.,.,TRBJ2-7,TGTGCCACCAGCAGAGGGGACGAGCAGTACTTC,CATSRGDEQYF
TRBV6-1,few,.,TRBJ2-3,TGTGCCAGCAGTGATCGACCGGGACCCCAAACGGATACGCAGTATTTT,CASSDRPGPQTDTQYF
TRBV25-1,few,TRBD2,TRBJ2-7,TGTGCCAGCAGTGACGGGGGGGCGGTCAACGAGCAGTACTTC,CASSDGGAVNEQYF
TRBV6-4,.,.,TRBJ2-3,TGTGCCAGCAGGACGACCCCTAGCACAGATACGCAGTATTTT,CASRTTPSTDTQYF
TRBV30,.,.,TRBJ2-2,TGTGCCTGGAGTGGGACACCCACCGGGGAGCTGTTTTTT,CAWSGTPTGELFF
TRBV30,few,TRBD1,TRBJ1-5,TGTGCCTGGAGTGTACGCAGGGGGCAGAATCAGCCCCAGCATTTT,CAWSVRRGQNQPQHF
TRBV6-1,.,.,TRBJ1-5,TGTGCCAGCAGTGAGGACAGAAGCAATCAGCCCCAGCATTTT,CASSEDRSNQPQHF
TRBV10-3,few,.,TRBJ2-7,TGTGCCATCAGTGGGGGTCCGGGAGCCTACGAGCAGTACTTC,CAISGGPGAYEQYF
TRBV19,few,.,TRBJ2-1,TGTGCCAGTAGTATCGACCCTGCGTCCTACAATGAGCAGTTCTTC,CASSIDPASYNEQFF
TRBV7-9,few,.,TRBJ1-2,TGTGCCAGCAGCCCGTTGGCAGCTAACTATGGCTACACCTTC,CASSPLAANYGYTF
TRBV27,few,.,TRBJ2-7,TGTGCCAGCACCACAGGGAACTCCTACGAGCAGTACTTC,CASTTGNSYEQYF
TRBV5-1,.,TRBD1,TRBJ2-3,TGCGCCAGCACCGCTTTCATACCGGGACAGGGGGCGGGTACGCAGTATTTT,CASTAFIPGQGAGTQYF
TRBV6-6,few,.,TRBJ1-5,TGTGCCAGCAGTGGAGAGGGGCGTCTAGCCCAGCATTTT,CASSGEGRLAQHF
TRBV5-4,few,.,TRBJ2-1,TGTGCCAGCAGCTTATTGGGGGAGGAATGGAATGAGCAGTTCTTC,CASSLLGEEWNEQFF
TRBV7-9,once,.,TRBJ2-1,TGTGCCAGCAGCTTCAGTGCCCTCGATGAGCAGTTCTTC,CASSFSALDEQFF
TRBV20-1,few,.,TRBJ1-1,TGCAGTGCTAGCCCGACGAGGGGCTTCTTT,CSASPTRGFF
TRBV29-1,.,.,TRBJ2-7,TGCAGCGTTGAAGAATCAGAGGGCATTGGGTACGAGCAGTACTTC,CSVEESEGIGYEQYF
TRBV2,.,TRBD2,TRBJ2-3,TGTGCCAGCTCCAGACTAGCGGGAACAACAGATACGCAGTATTTT,CASSRLAGTTDTQYF
TRBV30,.,.,TRBJ1-2,TGTGCCACCTATGGCTACACCTTC,CATYGYTF
TRBV2,few,.,TRBJ1-2,TGTGCCAGCAGCCAAACCGGGACGAGTTATGGCTACACCTTC,CASSQTGTSYGYTF
TRBV9,few,.,TRBJ2-2,TGTGCCAGCAGCGCCAACACCGGGGAGCTGTTTTTT,CASSANTGELFF
TRBV19,.,TRBD1,TRBJ1-1,TGTGCCAGTATTCTTTCCTCCGGGACAGCGACTGAAGCTTTCTTT,CASILSSGTATEAFF
TRBV5-1,few,TRBD1,TRBJ2-2,TGCGCCAGCAGCCTGGGACAGGGGGCGACCGGGGAGCTGTTTTTT,CASSLGQGATGELFF
TRBV2,few,TRBD1,TRBJ1-5,TGTGCCAGCAGCGGAGGGGGCGATCAGCCCCAGCATTTT,CASSGGGDQPQHF
TRBV10-1,few,TRBD2,TRBJ2-1,TGCGCCAGCAGTGCTAACACCGGGACTAGTCCGTTCTTC,CASSANTGTSPFF
TRBV23-1,few,.,TRBJ1-2,TGCGCCAGCAGTCAACCAAGAAGGACAGCCCCCAACTATGGCTACACCTTC,CASSQPRRTAPNYGYTF
TRBV4-2,.,.,TRBJ1-1,TGTGCCAGCAGCCAAGGAGACGTGAACACTGAAGCTTTCTTT,CASSQGDVNTEAFF
TRBV7-6,.,.,TRBJ2-7,TGTGCCAGCAGCTCCGGGGTAGGAGTAACCTACGAGCAGTACTTC,CASSSGVGVTYEQYF
TRBV6-5,few,.,TRBJ2-5,TGTGCCAGCAGTCCCCGGGATCTCCAAGAGACCCAGTACTTC,CASSPRDLQETQYF
TRBV30,.,.,TRBJ1-2,TGTGCCTGGAGCAGGCGCAGTCAGTATGGCTACACCTTC,CAWSRRSQYGYTF
TRBV5-4,few,.,TRBJ1-2,TGTGCCAGCAGCATTGTACAGGGAGCGGTTAGTGGCTACACCTTC,CASSIVQGAVSGYTF
TRBV2,.,TRBD2,TRBJ2-7,TGTGCCAGCAGGTGGGAGGGCCACGAGCAGTACTTC,CASRWEGHEQYF
TRBV4-1,few,.,TRBJ1-4,TGCGCCAGCAGCCAAGATGGTGGCAGGGCGAATGAAAAACTGTTTTTT,CASSQDGGRANEKLFF
TRBV5-1,.,.,TRBJ1-1,TGCGCCAGCAGCTTGGCCTTGGGTCAGATGGCTGAAGCTTTCTTT,CASSLALGQMAEAFF
TRBV5-1,.,TRBD1,TRBJ1-6,TGCGCCAGCAGCCCCGGGACAGGAGGTTCACCCCTCCACTTT,CASSPGTGGSPLHF
TRBV13,.,.,TRBJ2-7,TGTGCCAGCAGCCGCCGGGGACTGCCCAGCTCCTACGAGCAGTACTTC,CASSRRGLPSSYEQYF
TRBV28,.,.,TRBJ1-5,TGTGCCAGCAGTCCGAGCTATCAGCCCCAGCATTTT,CASSPSYQPQHF
TRBV10-1,few,.,TRBJ1-4,TGCGCCAGCGTAACAGATCTACTGTTTTTT,CASVTDLLFF
TRBV28,few,.,TRBJ1-5,TGTGCCAGCAGTCCGCGGGACGGTAGCAATCAGCCCCAGCATTTT,CASSPRDGSNQPQHF
TRBV5-6,few,TRBD1,TRBJ2-7,TGTGCCAGCAGCCGGAGACAGGGTCTTCTCTCTCGGTCCTACGAGCAGTACTTC,CASSRRQGLLSRSYEQYF
TRBV9,.,.,TRBJ1-2,TGTGCCAGCAGCGCGCAGACAGGTGTCGGCTACACCTTC,CASSAQTGVGYTF
TRBV19,.,TRBD1,TRBJ1-5,TGTGCCACCCAAACCTGGGGCAGGGGGATCTATCAGCCCCAGCATTTT,CATQTWGRGIYQPQHF
TRBV5-1,.,TRBD1,TRBJ2-7,TGCGCCAGCAGCTTGGGGGACAGGGCAAACGAGCAGTACTTC,CASSLGDRANEQYF
TRBV5-1,.,TRBD1,TRBJ2-7,TGCGCCAGCAGCTGGACAGGCTTGAACTCCTACGAGCAGTACTTC,CASSWTGLNSYEQYF
TRBV7-9,.,TRBD2,TRBJ2-7,TGTGCCAGCAGCCCCACCTGGACTAGCGGGGCCTCCTACGAGCAGTACTTC,CASSPTWTSGASYEQYF
TRBV11-3,.,TRBD1,TRBJ2-3,TGTGCCAGCAGCTCTCGGACAGGGGGCACAGATACGCAGTATTTT,CASSSRTGGTDTQYF
TRBV2,.,TRBD2,TRBJ2-5,TGTGCCAGCAGTTTACTAGCGGGGGACCCATGGGAGACCCAGTACTTC,CASSLLAGDPWETQYF
TRBV28,few,.,TRBJ2-7,TGTGCCAGCAGAGTTCCTAGCTCCTACGAGCAGTACTTC,CASRVPSSYEQYF
TRBV5-4,.,.,TRBJ2-3,TGTGCCAGCAGCTCCCAGGGGAAGCCAGATACGCAGTATTTT,CASSSQGKPDTQYF
TRBV30,.,.,TRBJ2-3,TGTGCCTGGAGTGCTAAGGATACGCAGTATTTT,CAWSAKDTQYF
TRBV4-1,.,TRBD2,TRBJ2-1,TGCGCCAGCAGCCAGATATCTAGCGGGGGCCCGTACAATGAGCAGTTCTTC,CASSQISSGGPYNEQFF
TRBV9,few,.,TRBJ1-2,TGTGCCAGCACCAAGCTGGGGGGAAGTGGCTACACCTTC,CASTKLGGSGYTF
TRBV6-6,few,.,TRBJ2-5,TGTGCCAGCAGTTACTCGGGCGCGGTCCAAGAGACCCAGTACTTC,CASSYSGAVQETQYF
TRBV30,.,TRBD1,TRBJ2-5,TGTGCCAAACGGGACAGTCGGCTGGAGACCCAGTACTTC,CAKRDSRLETQYF
TRBV14,.,.,TRBJ2-3,TGTGCCAGCAGGGGCGGGGTCACAGATACGCAGTATTTT,CASRGGVTDTQYF